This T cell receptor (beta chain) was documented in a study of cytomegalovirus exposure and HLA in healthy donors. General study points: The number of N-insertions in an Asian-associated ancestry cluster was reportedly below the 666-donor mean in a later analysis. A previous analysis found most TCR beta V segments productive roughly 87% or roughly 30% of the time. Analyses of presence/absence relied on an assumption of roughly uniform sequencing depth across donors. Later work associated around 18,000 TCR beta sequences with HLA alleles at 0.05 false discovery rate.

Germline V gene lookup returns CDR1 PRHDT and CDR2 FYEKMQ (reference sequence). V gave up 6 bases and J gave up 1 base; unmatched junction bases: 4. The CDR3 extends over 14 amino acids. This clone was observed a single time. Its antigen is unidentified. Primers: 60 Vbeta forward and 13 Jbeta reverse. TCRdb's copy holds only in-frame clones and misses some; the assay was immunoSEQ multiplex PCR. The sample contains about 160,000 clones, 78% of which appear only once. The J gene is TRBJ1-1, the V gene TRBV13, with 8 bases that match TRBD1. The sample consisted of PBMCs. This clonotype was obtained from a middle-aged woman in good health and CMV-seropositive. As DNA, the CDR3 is TGTGCCAGCAGGACAGGGGCGTGGAACACTGAAGCTTTCTTT. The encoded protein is CASRTGAWNTEAFF.